The clone carrying this T cell receptor (beta chain) was recorded at least ten times. Its antigen is unidentified. The data were taken from a study of T cell repertoires in cytomegalovirus infection. About the study: Public signatures in TCR beta pointed to CMV infection and matching HLA type.

Study-level points and caveats: HLA-C-restricted CMV-specific TCR beta clonotypes prevailed in the ex vivo response. Pooled public TCR beta family frequency picked out CMV carriers with the relevant HLA.

Using its own MiXCR run on the reads, TCRdb lists one record per CDR3 protein. Among about 110,000 distinct CDR3 sequences listed, around 9.1% were seen once. The CDR3 extends over 13 amino acids. Germline CDR1 reads SGHNT; CDR2 reads YYREEE (reference sequence). With 4 bases removed from V and 5 bases from J, the gap between germline ends came to 12 bases. The rearrangement uses TRBV5-4 and TRBJ1-2; a weak D match, TRBD1 (6 bases). This receptor was taken from a human donor in good health (CMV status not recorded). Some clones in this sample may be carry-over from other donors' samples. Sample: PBMCs, sequenced either directly or after in vitro stimulation (not recorded which). The CDR3 nucleotides read TGTGCCAGCAGCACCGGACAGCAGTATGGCTACACCTTC. Translating it yields CASSTGQQYGYTF.